A selection of T cell receptor beta chains follows, all from one sample in a study of siplizumab effects on memory and regulatory T cells. TCRdb's copy holds only in-frame clones and misses some; the assay was immunoSEQ multiplex PCR. The table includes 26,000 or so clones, approximately 82% detected once. The sequenced sample consisted of memory CD4+ T cells sorted from blood. The receptor set was obtained from a human donor in good health. Each CDR3 is given without its conserved first and last residue.

v_call	j_call	cdr3_aa
TRBV27	TRBJ1-6	ASKSGGYNSPLH
TRBV7-2	TRBJ2-7	ASSLGIEGLGY
TRBV19	TRBJ2-7	ASSRGVDFIYEQY
TRBV10-3	TRBJ2-5	AISETGQGRETQY
TRBV30	TRBJ2-7	AWAWTRSSYEQY
TRBV5-1	TRBJ2-1	ASRRDIFWVPRF
TRBV10-3	TRBJ2-7	AISERSWEQY
TRBV18	TRBJ2-5	ASSRQRQETQY
TRBV7-9	TRBJ1-5	ASSLANSHQPQH
TRBV4-1	TRBJ1-2	ASSQDVVTDRENYGYT
TRBV19	TRBJ1-4	ASLKGGLPEKLF
TRBV6-1	TRBJ2-6	ASSGLNSGANVLT
TRBV30	TRBJ2-7	AWSLSYEQY
TRBV7-3	TRBJ1-1	ASSSRLNTEAF
TRBV5-4	TRBJ2-1	ASSFGLFPYNEQF
TRBV25-1	TRBJ2-7	ASSALGTSGAYEQY
TRBV5-1	TRBJ2-7	ASSLLGHTYEQY
TRBV6-5	TRBJ2-3	ASSYSGTEADTQY
TRBV7-9	TRBJ2-7	ASSREGRSYEQY